Listed below are T cell receptor beta chains from one sample, sequenced in a study of CD8+CD57+ T cells in acquired aplastic anemia. Each CDR3 protein gets one entry after TCRdb re-called the reads with MiXCR. The repertoire holds roughly 200,000 distinct CDR3 sequences, with roughly 60% as singletons. The specimen was sorted CD4+, CD8+, or CD8+CD57+ T cells (not recorded which) from PBMCs. These TCRs come from a human donor with aplastic anemia. Each CDR3 is given with its conserved first and last residue. A D gene is named only where the DNA matches it firmly. Not every row has a clone size; where given, it reads once, few, many or a size class.

CDR3 DNA: TGTGCCAGCAGTGAACTTGGGACAGGTTTCTACGAGCAGTACTTC
CDR3 protein: CASSELGTGFYEQYF
clone size: many
V gene: TRBV6-1
D gene: TRBD1
J gene: TRBJ2-7

CDR3 DNA: TGTGCCAGCCACGCTAGGGACAGACGATACACTGAAGCCTTCTTT
CDR3 protein: CASHARDRRYTEAFF
clone size: once
V gene: TRBV19
D gene: TRBD1
J gene: TRBJ1-1

CDR3 DNA: TGCGCCAGCAGCTCCCCCAGGAGTGCTGAAGCTTTCTTT
CDR3 protein: CASSSPRSAEAFF
clone size: NA
V gene: TRBV5-1
D gene: NA
J gene: TRBJ1-1

CDR3 DNA: TGTGCCAGCAGTTCTCCTCAGGGATCCTATAATTCACCCCTCCACTTT
CDR3 protein: CASSSPQGSYNSPLHF
clone size: NA
V gene: TRBV25-1
D gene: NA
J gene: TRBJ1-6

CDR3 DNA: TGTGCCACCAGTGGCCGGGACTTTACTCTTCAAGAGACCCAGTACTTC
CDR3 protein: CATSGRDFTLQETQYF
clone size: NA
V gene: TRBV24-1
D gene: NA
J gene: TRBJ2-5

CDR3 DNA: TGTGCCACCAGTGATGGTCCCAGTACTAACTATGGCTACACCTTC
CDR3 protein: CATSDGPSTNYGYTF
clone size: few
V gene: TRBV24-1
D gene: NA
J gene: TRBJ1-2

CDR3 DNA: TGTGCCACCGGCGCCAGTGGGGCCAACGTCCTGACTTTC
CDR3 protein: CATGASGANVLTF
clone size: NA
V gene: TRBV7-8
D gene: NA
J gene: TRBJ2-6

CDR3 DNA: TGTGCCGCGGGACAGCGGAGTTCACCCCTCCACTTT
CDR3 protein: CAAGQRSSPLHF
clone size: few
V gene: TRBV19
D gene: TRBD1
J gene: TRBJ1-6

CDR3 DNA: TGCGCCAGCAGAGAGGACAGGGCCGGTTACGAGCAGTACTTC
CDR3 protein: CASREDRAGYEQYF
clone size: many
V gene: TRBV10-2
D gene: TRBD1
J gene: TRBJ2-7

CDR3 DNA: TGCGCCAGCAGCGCCCTGACTAGCAAGAACACCGGGGAGCTGTTTTTT
CDR3 protein: CASSALTSKNTGELFF
clone size: NA
V gene: TRBV9
D gene: TRBD2
J gene: TRBJ2-2

CDR3 DNA: TGTGCCAGCAGCCCTGGGGCGTATACGCAGTATTTT
CDR3 protein: CASSPGAYTQYF
clone size: NA
V gene: TRBV12-3/TRBV12-4
D gene: NA
J gene: TRBJ2-3

CDR3 DNA: TGTGCCAGCCGGGACAGGGCTTCCGAGCAGTACTTC
CDR3 protein: CASRDRASEQYF
clone size: few
V gene: TRBV2
D gene: TRBD1
J gene: TRBJ2-7

CDR3 DNA: TGTGCCAGCAGTCGATCGCCCGATGCAGGGCAGCAGTACTTC
CDR3 protein: CASSRSPDAGQQYF
clone size: NA
V gene: TRBV6-4
D gene: NA
J gene: TRBJ2-7

CDR3 DNA: TGTGCCACCAGTGGGAGCTCCTATAATTCACCCCTCCACTTT
CDR3 protein: CATSGSSYNSPLHF
clone size: NA
V gene: TRBV24-1
D gene: NA
J gene: TRBJ1-6

CDR3 DNA: TGTGCCAGCAGTGTTGAGGTCACAGATACGCAGTATTTT
CDR3 protein: CASSVEVTDTQYF
clone size: NA
V gene: TRBV9
D gene: NA
J gene: TRBJ2-3

CDR3 DNA: TGTGCCAGCAGCTTACCCTTCACAGGGGGCGGCTACACCTTC
CDR3 protein: CASSLPFTGGGYTF
clone size: NA
V gene: TRBV7-2
D gene: TRBD1
J gene: TRBJ1-2

CDR3 DNA: TGCAGTGCTAGGGACGGTCTTACGGGCACTGAAGCTTTCTTT
CDR3 protein: CSARDGLTGTEAFF
clone size: NA
V gene: TRBV20-1
D gene: NA
J gene: TRBJ1-1

CDR3 DNA: TGTGCCAGCAGTCACCGGGACAGGGGGCCTGAAGCTTTCTTT
CDR3 protein: CASSHRDRGPEAFF
clone size: NA
V gene: TRBV7-9
D gene: TRBD1
J gene: TRBJ1-1

CDR3 DNA: TGTGCCAGTAGCCGCAGAATAGACAGGGCCACTGAAGCTTTCTTT
CDR3 protein: CASSRRIDRATEAFF
clone size: NA
V gene: TRBV19
D gene: TRBD1
J gene: TRBJ1-1

CDR3 DNA: TGTGCCAGCGAGGACAGGGGCTGGGTGAACACTGAAGCTTTCTTT
CDR3 protein: CASEDRGWVNTEAFF
clone size: NA
V gene: TRBV7-9
D gene: TRBD1
J gene: TRBJ1-1

CDR3 DNA: TGTGCCAGCAGTTACTCTGGCTCGCGACGCCTTGGATCCGAGCAGTACTTC
CDR3 protein: CASSYSGSRRLGSEQYF
clone size: NA
V gene: TRBV6-5
D gene: NA
J gene: TRBJ2-7

CDR3 DNA: TGCGCCAGCAGTGTTCCCGGGGGTGATTACGAGCAGTACTTC
CDR3 protein: CASSVPGGDYEQYF
clone size: NA
V gene: TRBV10-2
D gene: NA
J gene: TRBJ2-7

CDR3 DNA: TGTGCCAGCAGCTTAGTGCAGGGGGCCCAGAGGGAAGCTTTCTTT
CDR3 protein: CASSLVQGAQREAFF
clone size: NA
V gene: TRBV7-9
D gene: TRBD1
J gene: TRBJ1-1

CDR3 DNA: TGTGCCAGCAGCTCGGGACTTAGCTTACTAAATTCACCCCTCCACTTT
CDR3 protein: CASSSGLSLLNSPLHF
clone size: many
V gene: TRBV12-3/TRBV12-4
D gene: NA
J gene: TRBJ1-6

CDR3 DNA: TGTGCCACCAGGCCCGGACAGGGGCTGAACACTGAAGCTTTCTTT
CDR3 protein: CATRPGQGLNTEAFF
clone size: NA
V gene: TRBV24-1
D gene: TRBD1
J gene: TRBJ1-1

CDR3 DNA: TGTGCCAGCAGCTTGAGGGTAGCCAATGAGCAGTTCTTC
CDR3 protein: CASSLRVANEQFF
clone size: NA
V gene: TRBV7-3
D gene: NA
J gene: TRBJ2-1

CDR3 DNA: TGCGCCAGCAGCTCCGACCAGGGTTACAAGTACGACGAGCAGTACTTC
CDR3 protein: CASSSDQGYKYDEQYF
clone size: NA
V gene: TRBV5-1
D gene: NA
J gene: TRBJ2-7

CDR3 DNA: TGTGCCAGCAGTGACGCAAGGGGTGGCTTAGACTATGGCTACACCTTC
CDR3 protein: CASSDARGGLDYGYTF
clone size: few
V gene: TRBV25-1
D gene: NA
J gene: TRBJ1-2

CDR3 DNA: TGTGCCAGTAGTACCCTTGGGGGGTCTGAGGAGACCCAGTACTTC
CDR3 protein: CASSTLGGSEETQYF
clone size: NA
V gene: TRBV19
D gene: NA
J gene: TRBJ2-5

CDR3 DNA: TGTGCCAGCAGCTCCCCCCCGAGGTTCGGGACTAGCTCCTACGAGCAGTACTTC
CDR3 protein: CASSSPPRFGTSSYEQYF
clone size: NA
V gene: TRBV7-9
D gene: TRBD2
J gene: TRBJ2-7

CDR3 DNA: TGTGCTAGTGGTTCGGTTAGCAATGAGCAGTTCTTC
CDR3 protein: CASGSVSNEQFF
clone size: few
V gene: TRBV12-5
D gene: NA
J gene: TRBJ2-1

CDR3 DNA: TGTGCCACCAGCAGAGCAACGATGGGTGAGGCTGAAGCTTTCTTT
CDR3 protein: CATSRATMGEAEAFF
clone size: NA
V gene: TRBV15
D gene: NA
J gene: TRBJ1-1

CDR3 DNA: TGTGCCAGCGCTATCACCCCGGCGGGAGGGGGCAATCAGCCCCAGCATTTT
CDR3 protein: CASAITPAGGGNQPQHF
clone size: NA
V gene: TRBV2
D gene: NA
J gene: TRBJ1-5

CDR3 DNA: TGTGCCAGCAGCTTCCCGGGACACCCCTACGAGCAGTACTTC
CDR3 protein: CASSFPGHPYEQYF
clone size: NA
V gene: TRBV7-9
D gene: NA
J gene: TRBJ2-7

CDR3 DNA: TGCAGTGCTAGAGGCACCCATTACGATGAGCAGTTCTTC
CDR3 protein: CSARGTHYDEQFF
clone size: NA
V gene: TRBV20-1
D gene: NA
J gene: TRBJ2-1

CDR3 DNA: TGTGCCACGCGAGGGACAGGGTCGCCAGATACGCAGTATTTT
CDR3 protein: CATRGTGSPDTQYF
clone size: NA
V gene: TRBV10-3
D gene: TRBD1
J gene: TRBJ2-3

CDR3 DNA: TGTGCCAGCAGCCCGGGAATGAATGAGCAGTTCTTC
CDR3 protein: CASSPGMNEQFF
clone size: NA
V gene: TRBV25-1
D gene: NA
J gene: TRBJ2-1

CDR3 DNA: TGCGCCAGCAGCTTGGGAGTGCTGGGGGCAAATTCACCCCTCCACTTT
CDR3 protein: CASSLGVLGANSPLHF
clone size: NA
V gene: TRBV5-1
D gene: NA
J gene: TRBJ1-6

CDR3 DNA: TGTGCCAGCCAAACCCTGGACAGGGTTGGTTCACCCCTCCACTTT
CDR3 protein: CASQTLDRVGSPLHF
clone size: NA
V gene: TRBV2
D gene: TRBD1
J gene: TRBJ1-6

CDR3 DNA: TGCAGTGCCGGCCTAGCGGGGGGGCCCCATGAGCAGTTCTTC
CDR3 protein: CSAGLAGGPHEQFF
clone size: NA
V gene: TRBV20-1
D gene: TRBD2
J gene: TRBJ2-1

CDR3 DNA: TGCAGTGCCGAGGGTCCTTTGCGGGAGGACTACGAGCAGTACTTC
CDR3 protein: CSAEGPLREDYEQYF
clone size: NA
V gene: TRBV20-1
D gene: TRBD2
J gene: TRBJ2-7

CDR3 DNA: TGCAGTGCTAGCTCTGGGGCGGGACAAGGCTACGAGCAGTACTTC
CDR3 protein: CSASSGAGQGYEQYF
clone size: NA
V gene: TRBV20-1
D gene: NA
J gene: TRBJ2-7

CDR3 DNA: TGTGCCAGCAGTTCCGGTGGAGCCTACGAGCAGTACTTC
CDR3 protein: CASSSGGAYEQYF
clone size: many
V gene: TRBV27
D gene: NA
J gene: TRBJ2-7

CDR3 DNA: TGCAGTGTGGCTCGACAGGGACCGACCTACGAGCAGTACTTC
CDR3 protein: CSVARQGPTYEQYF
clone size: NA
V gene: TRBV20-1
D gene: TRBD1
J gene: TRBJ2-7

CDR3 DNA: TGCAGTGCTAACAGGGGACGAGAGACCCAGTACTTC
CDR3 protein: CSANRGRETQYF
clone size: NA
V gene: TRBV20-1
D gene: TRBD1
J gene: TRBJ2-5

CDR3 DNA: TGTGCCAGCAGGAACTTCGGACTAGCAGCGCACAATGAGCAGTTCTTC
CDR3 protein: CASRNFGLAAHNEQFF
clone size: NA
V gene: TRBV14
D gene: TRBD2
J gene: TRBJ2-1

CDR3 DNA: TGTGCCAGCAGCGCACAGGGATATCTAGGGGAGACCCAGTACTTC
CDR3 protein: CASSAQGYLGETQYF
clone size: NA
V gene: TRBV7-6
D gene: NA
J gene: TRBJ2-5

CDR3 DNA: TGTGCCAGCAGCTTAGTTTCGAGGACAGGTCGAAGGGGAGCCGGGGAGCTGTTTTTT
CDR3 protein: CASSLVSRTGRRGAGELFF
clone size: NA
V gene: TRBV7-9
D gene: TRBD1
J gene: TRBJ2-2

CDR3 DNA: TGTGCCAGCAGCTTAGATGGGCAGAACACTGAAGCTTTCTTT
CDR3 protein: CASSLDGQNTEAFF
clone size: NA
V gene: TRBV7-3
D gene: NA
J gene: TRBJ1-1

CDR3 DNA: TGTGCCACCAGCAGACCATTTCCGGGACAGGGGGCCCTAGCCAAAAACATTCAGTACTTC
CDR3 protein: CATSRPFPGQGALAKNIQYF
clone size: NA
V gene: TRBV15
D gene: TRBD1
J gene: TRBJ2-4

CDR3 DNA: TGTGCCAGCAGTGTAGCTCCCGGGGCCGGGGAGCTGTTTTTT
CDR3 protein: CASSVAPGAGELFF
clone size: NA
V gene: TRBV9
D gene: NA
J gene: TRBJ2-2

CDR3 DNA: TGTGCCATCAGGGGAGTTCCGGGACAGGGGGCGAATGGTACTGAAGCTTTCTTT
CDR3 protein: CAIRGVPGQGANGTEAFF
clone size: many
V gene: TRBV10-3
D gene: TRBD1
J gene: TRBJ1-1

CDR3 DNA: TGTGCCAGCAGCCCCAGGGAGGGCCCCCGGGTCAATGAGCAGTTCTTC
CDR3 protein: CASSPREGPRVNEQFF
clone size: NA
V gene: TRBV7-2
D gene: TRBD2
J gene: TRBJ2-1

CDR3 DNA: TGTGCCAGCAGGGCGGGACAGCCTTATGGCTACACCTTC
CDR3 protein: CASRAGQPYGYTF
clone size: NA
V gene: TRBV2
D gene: TRBD1
J gene: TRBJ1-2

CDR3 DNA: TGTGCCAGCATCGAGTCAGTCAATGGCTACACCTTC
CDR3 protein: CASIESVNGYTF
clone size: few
V gene: TRBV2
D gene: NA
J gene: TRBJ1-2